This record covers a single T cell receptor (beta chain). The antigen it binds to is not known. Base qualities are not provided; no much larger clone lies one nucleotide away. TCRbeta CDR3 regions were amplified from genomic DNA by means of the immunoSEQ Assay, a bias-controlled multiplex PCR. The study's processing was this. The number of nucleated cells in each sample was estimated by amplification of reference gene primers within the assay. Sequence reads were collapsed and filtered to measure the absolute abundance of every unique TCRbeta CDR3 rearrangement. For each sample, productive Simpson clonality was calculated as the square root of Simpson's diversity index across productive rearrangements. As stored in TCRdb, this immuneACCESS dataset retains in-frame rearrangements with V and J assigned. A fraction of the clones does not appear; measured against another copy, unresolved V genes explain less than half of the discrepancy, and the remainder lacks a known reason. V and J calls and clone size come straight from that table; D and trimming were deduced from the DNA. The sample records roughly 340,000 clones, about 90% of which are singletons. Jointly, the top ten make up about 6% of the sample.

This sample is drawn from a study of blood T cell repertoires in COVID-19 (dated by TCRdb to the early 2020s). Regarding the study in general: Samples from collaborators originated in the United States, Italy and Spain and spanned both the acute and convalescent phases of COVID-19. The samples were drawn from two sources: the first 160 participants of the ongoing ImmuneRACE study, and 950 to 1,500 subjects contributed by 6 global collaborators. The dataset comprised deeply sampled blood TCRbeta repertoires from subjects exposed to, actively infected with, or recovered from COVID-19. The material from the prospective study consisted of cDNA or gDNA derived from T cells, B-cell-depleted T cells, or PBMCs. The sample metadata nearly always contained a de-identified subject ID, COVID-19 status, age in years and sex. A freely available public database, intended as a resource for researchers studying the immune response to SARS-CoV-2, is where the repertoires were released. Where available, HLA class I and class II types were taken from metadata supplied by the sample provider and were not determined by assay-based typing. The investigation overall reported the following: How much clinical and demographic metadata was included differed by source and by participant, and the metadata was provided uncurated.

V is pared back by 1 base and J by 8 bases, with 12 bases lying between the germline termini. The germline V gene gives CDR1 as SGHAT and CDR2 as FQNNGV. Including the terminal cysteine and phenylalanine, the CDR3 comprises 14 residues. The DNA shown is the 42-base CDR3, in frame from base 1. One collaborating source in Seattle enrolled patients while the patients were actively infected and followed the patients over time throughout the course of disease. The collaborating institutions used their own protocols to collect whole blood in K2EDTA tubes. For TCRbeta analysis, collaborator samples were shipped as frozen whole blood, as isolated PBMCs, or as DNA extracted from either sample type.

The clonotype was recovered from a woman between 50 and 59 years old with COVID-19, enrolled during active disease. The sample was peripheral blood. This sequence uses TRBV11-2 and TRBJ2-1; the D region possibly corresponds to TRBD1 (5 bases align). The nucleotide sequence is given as TGTGCCAGCAGCTTAGCCGTGCAGGGCCATGAGCAGTTCTTC. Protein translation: CASSLAVQGHEQFF.